The 24 T cell receptor beta chains in this list originate from one sample, sequenced in a study of T-cell memory formation after mild COVID-19. TCRdb redid the calling of the 5' RACE reads with MiXCR, one entry per CDR3 protein. The table has fewer than 70,000 distinct CDR3 sequences, over 7.5% seen once. The specimen was PBMCs or a T cell subset sorted from them (not recorded which). The receptors were sampled from a man aged 18 to 29 who had mild COVID-19 (a few samples of this study predate the infection). Cell type and time point are not known.

This clonotype was found a few times. The chain carries TRBV4-2 and TRBJ1-6; 7 nucleotides align to TRBD1. Germline CDR1 and CDR2: LGHNA and YNFKEQ. V lost 4 bases, J lost 9 bases, and 0 bases stayed unmatched. CDR3 size: 12 residues. For the CDR3, the DNA is TGTGCCAGCAGCCGGACAGGTTCACCCCTCCACTTT. This sequence encodes CASSRTGSPLHF.

The gene calls are TRBV11-2 and TRBJ1-2; D remains ambiguous. CDR3 length: 17 residues. Trimming took 4 bases from V and 4 from J, leaving 22 bases between them. The germline V gene encodes CDR1 SGHAT and CDR2 FQNNGV. The CDR3 reads CASSSFRAGGSTYGYTF. CDR3 sequence (DNA): TGTGCCAGCAGCTCGTTCCGTGCGGGAGGCTCGACCTATGGCTACACCTTC.

V gene TRBV6-5 combines with J gene TRBJ2-7; D may be TRBD1 (6 bases). The CDR3 runs to 13 residues. V lost 10 bases, J lost 0 bases, and 13 bases lay in between. CDR1 and CDR2 from the germline V gene are MNHEY and SVGAGI. CDR3 amino acids: CATLKQGSYEQYF. DNA for the CDR3: TGTGCCACTCTGAAACAGGGCTCCTACGAGCAGTACTTC.

This clonotype was counted a few times. The rearrangement links TRBV7-2 to TRBJ1-2, with D perhaps matching TRBD1 (6 bases). The germline gives CDR1 SGHTA, CDR2 FQGNSA. Trimming took 4 bases from V and 8 from J, leaving 14 bases between them. This CDR3 comprises 13 residues. Here the CDR3 reads CASSSYRVSGYTF. For the CDR3, the DNA is TGTGCCAGCAGCTCGTACAGGGTGTCCGGCTACACCTTC. The whole variable domain, filled in from reference TRBV7-2 and TRBJ1-2, reads GAGVSQSPSNKVTEKGKDVELRCDPISGHTALYWYRQSLGQGLEFLIYFQGNSAPDKSGLPSDRFSAERTGGSVSTLTIQRTQQEDSAVYLCASSSYRVSGYTFGSGTRLTVV.

Within the sample, this clonotype is medium-sized. The chain carries TRBV5-1 and TRBJ2-5, with D perhaps given as TRBD1 or TRBD2 (5 bases each). Trimming cost V 0 bases and J 5 bases, with 17 bases left between them. In germline, CDR1 is SGHRS, CDR2 YFSETQ. The CDR3 loop spans 16 amino acids. The DNA for the CDR3 is TGCGCCAGCAGCTTGGCGGACACCTCCTCGGGGGAGACCCAGTACTTC. Amino acid sequence: CASSLADTSSGETQYF.

This clonotype was counted between two and nine times. The CDR3: CASRMDRHGNQPQHF. CDR3 DNA: TGTGCCAGCAGAATGGACAGGCACGGCAATCAGCCCCAGCATTTT. The V call is TRBV6-1, the J call TRBJ1-5; 7 bases agree with TRBD1. Germline CDR1 MNHNS, CDR2 SASEGT. The junction had 7 bases not matched to a gene; V was cut back by 6 bases and J by 2 bases. The CDR3 extends over 15 amino acids.

The chain is built from TRBV5-4 and TRBJ2-1; D gene ambiguous. This CDR3 region has 15 residues. V was pared by 1 base and J by 8 bases, with 16 bases between. CDR1 is SGHNT and CDR2 is YYREEE in the germline V gene (reference sequence). The CDR3 DNA reads TGTGCCAGCAGCTTGCCCGGACCTAAGGTGGATGAGCAGTTCTTC. It is translated as CASSLPGPKVDEQFF.

The chain carries TRBV4-3 and TRBJ2-3, with TRBD2 as a possible D gene (5 bases). This CDR3 has 13 amino acids. V lost 0 bases, J lost 8 bases, and 9 bases lay in between. Looked up from germline, CDR1 is LGHNA and CDR2 is YSLEER. This CDR3 is CASSQESAGTQYF. For the CDR3, the DNA is TGCGCCAGCAGCCAAGAATCGGCGGGTACGCAGTATTTT.

This clonotype came up a few times. This rearrangement joins TRBV4-2 to TRBJ2-2, with unresolved D. CDR1 and CDR2 from the germline V gene are LGHNA and YNFKEQ. The germline V and J ends were trimmed by 3 bases and 1 base, with 6 bases remaining between them. This CDR3 region has 14 residues. This chain's CDR3 is CASSQDQNTGELFF. CDR3 in DNA: TGTGCCAGCAGCCAGGACCAGAACACCGGGGAGCTGTTTTTT.

This clonotype appeared once. V and J are TRBV7-6 and TRBJ1-1; tentatively, D is TRBD1 (5 bases). V lost 5 bases and J lost 0, with 10 bases in between. From germline, CDR1 is SGHVS and CDR2 FNYEAQ. The CDR3 has 14 amino acids. As DNA, the CDR3 is TGTGCCAGCAGCCCCACAGGAATGAACACTGAAGCTTTCTTT. Translating it yields CASSPTGMNTEAFF.

This clonotype was seen only a few times. The rearrangement uses TRBV12-3 or TRBV12-4 and TRBJ2-1; a possible D gene is TRBD1 (5 bases). The CDR3 is made up of 14 amino acids. V lost 2 bases, J lost 5 bases, and 10 bases lay in between. The CDR3 DNA follows: TGTGCCAGCAGTTTACAGGGCACTAACAATGAGCAGTTCTTC. It yields the protein CASSLQGTNNEQFF.

This chain joins TRBV29-1 and TRBJ1-2; 8 nucleotides match TRBD1. CDR3 size: 15 residues. Germline loops: CDR1 SQVTM, CDR2 ANQGSEA. The V segment lost 0 bases and the J segment 4 bases; nucleotides outside the gene matches: 7. The CDR3 loop reads CSVEDLTGESYGYTF. CDR3 DNA: TGCAGCGTTGAAGATCTGACAGGGGAGAGCTATGGCTACACCTTC.

There are many counts of this clonotype. The J gene is TRBJ2-1, the V gene TRBV7-2; either TRBD1 or TRBD2 may supply D (6 bases each). The V gene lost 5 bases and the J gene lost 8 bases, with 16 bases spanning the gap. CDR3 length equals 14 residues. In germline, CDR1 is SGHTA, CDR2 FQGNSA. The CDR3 coding sequence is TGTGCCAGCAGCCCCCCGGGGGCGGGCTATGAGCAGTTCTTC. Translated: CASSPPGAGYEQFF.

Only a few counts were recorded for this clonotype. V is TRBV4-2 and J is TRBJ1-2; D uncertain. Germline CDR1 is LGHNA and CDR2 is YNFKEQ. The CDR3 loop spans 12 amino acids. V was cut by 5 bases and J by 7 bases, with 11 bases left in between. CDR3 sequence reads: CASSSEEIGYTF. The CDR3 nucleotides are TGTGCCAGCAGCTCCGAGGAGATTGGCTACACCTTC.

DNA for the CDR3: TGTGCCAGCCGACCAGGGAGCTCCTACAATGAGCAGTTCTTC. Translating it yields CASRPGSSYNEQFF. The chain links TRBV19 to TRBJ2-1; D tentatively reads TRBD1 or TRBD2 (5 bases each). The CDR3 has 14 residues. Germline V gene data show CDR1 as LNHDA and CDR2 as SQIVND (reference sequence). Trimming took off 9 bases at V and 0 bases at J, with 12 bases between the two ends.

This clonotype came up a few times. V usage is TRBV5-1 and J usage is TRBJ1-6, with D maybe TRBD1 (5 bases). The CDR3 is 16 residues long. V lost 0 bases to trimming and J lost 2 bases, with 9 bases between them. CDR1 and CDR2 from the germline V gene are SGHRS and YFSETQ. CDR3 DNA sequence: TGCGCCAGCAGCTTGGAGGGACTGACCTATAATTCACCCCTCCACTTT. Translation: CASSLEGLTYNSPLHF.

The chain has TRBV6-6 and TRBJ2-2, with 8 bases fitting TRBD2. The CDR3 is made up of 14 amino acids. J lost 3 bases, V lost 11 bases, and 8 bases had no gene match. Looked up from germline, CDR1 is MNHNY and CDR2 is SVGAGI (reference sequence). The CDR3: CASKAGGDTGELFF. CDR3 nucleotides: TGTGCCTCGAAGGCGGGGGGCGACACCGGGGAGCTGTTTTTT.

The chain is built from TRBV5-1 and TRBJ2-1, with D tentatively TRBD1 (5 bases). This CDR3 is 15 amino acids long. The germline V and J ends were trimmed by 4 bases and 2 bases, with 13 bases remaining between them. The V gene's germline CDR1 is SGHRS and CDR2 YFSETQ. This chain's CDR3 is CASSPRASPYNEQFF. Written as DNA, the CDR3 is TGCGCCAGCAGCCCCAGGGCCAGTCCCTACAATGAGCAGTTCTTC.

This clonotype turned up a few times. The chain is built from TRBV4-3 and TRBJ2-2; D unclear. The V end lost 1 base, the J end lost 7 bases, and 7 bases lay between the germline ends. Germline V lookup: CDR1 LGHNA, CDR2 YSLEER. The CDR3 sequence is 13 residues long. In DNA, the CDR3 is TGCGCCAGCAGCCAAGCTTTTGGCGGGGAGCTGTTTTTT. It codes for CASSQAFGGELFF.

This clonotype appeared a few times. The chain recombines TRBV7-2 with TRBJ2-5; D may be TRBD2 (5 bases). Germline V gene data show CDR1 as SGHTA and CDR2 as FQGNSA. V was clipped by 5 bases and J by 2 bases, with 15 bases between them. The CDR3 has 15 residues. CDR3 DNA: TGTGCCAGCAGCCCTCGGCGGGCCTCTCAAGAGACCCAGTACTTC. Encoded protein: CASSPRRASQETQYF.

This clonotype was counted a few times. The chain couples TRBV18 to TRBJ2-3, with D possibly being TRBD2 (5 bases). Germline V gene sequence: CDR1 KGHSH, CDR2 LQKENI. This CDR3 region has 14 residues. Trimming removed 0 bases at V and 2 bases at J, with 6 bases between. CDR3 protein: CASSPPGATDTQYF. The CDR3 region has the DNA TGTGCCAGCTCACCACCGGGAGCCACAGATACGCAGTATTTT. Using reference TRBV18 and TRBJ2-3 for the parts outside the CDR3, the full variable domain is NAGVMQNPRHLVRRRGQEARLRCSPMKGHSHVYWYRQLPEEGLKFMVYLQKENIIDESGMPKERFSAEFPKEGPSILRIQQVVRGDSAAYFCASSPPGATDTQYFGPGTRLTVL.

This clonotype was counted at least ten times. The chain joins TRBV7-8 to TRBJ2-3, with no clear D. The V gene lost 5 bases and the J gene lost 2 bases, with 8 bases spanning the gap. This CDR3 is 13 amino acids long. Germline CDR1 reads SGHVS; CDR2 reads FQNEAQ. CDR3 sequence: CASSPLDTDTQYF. The CDR3 DNA is TGTGCCAGCAGCCCCCTGGACACAGATACGCAGTATTTT.

The chain uses TRBV5-1 and TRBJ2-3; D call uncertain. Germline V gene sequence: CDR1 SGHRS, CDR2 YFSETQ. V gave up 0 bases and J gave up 0 bases, with 8 bases separating them. The CDR3 has 15 amino acids. The CDR3 DNA follows: TGCGCCAGCAGCTTGGCAGCGACTAGCACAGATACGCAGTATTTT. Its translation: CASSLAATSTDTQYF.

The table lists this clonotype with many counts. This sequence joins TRBV5-1 and TRBJ2-3, with 11 bases identical to TRBD2. The CDR3 length is 18 residues. After removal of 0 bases from V and 1 base from J, the junction contained 7 bases not matched to a gene. Germline-derived CDR1 and CDR2 are SGHRS and YFSETQ. DNA of the CDR3: TGCGCCAGCAGCTTGGCCCTAGCGGGGGGTCCTGGCACAGATACGCAGTATTTT. This translates into CASSLALAGGPGTDTQYF.